These T cell receptor beta chains were read from a single sample in a study of T cell responses to AZD1222 COVID-19 vaccine. Produced via immunoSEQ multiplex PCR; TCRdb's table is partial and in-frame only. The sample lists about 160,000 clones, 92% occurring once. The sample here was peripheral blood, taken on day 0 of MenACWY control vaccination. Receptor source: an adult in good health. The conserved cysteine and the conserved F or W are not part of the CDR3 here.

CDR3aa: ASSLAQGSTNSPLH
v_gene: TRBV7-2

CDR3aa: ASSELRGRELF
v_gene: TRBV25-1

CDR3aa: ATLIPGTEAF
v_gene: TRBV5-8

CDR3aa: ASSTRGRETQY
v_gene: TRBV19

CDR3aa: ASNLGGSYNEQF
v_gene: TRBV13

CDR3aa: ASSRTGSDTEAF
v_gene: TRBV6-2/TRBV6-3

CDR3aa: ASSQDRSYT
v_gene: TRBV3-1/TRBV3-2

CDR3aa: ASSQYGSYNSPLH
v_gene: TRBV3-1/TRBV3-2

CDR3aa: ASSARTGYNEKLF
v_gene: TRBV19

CDR3aa: ASSFIVGGTEAF
v_gene: TRBV6-6

CDR3aa: ASRRSYEQY
v_gene: TRBV2

CDR3aa: ASSFSALGRGNEKLF
v_gene: TRBV5-1

CDR3aa: ASSLSVADTQY
v_gene: TRBV11-3

CDR3aa: ATSADRAYGYT
v_gene: TRBV24-1

CDR3aa: ASSLVADAGELF
v_gene: TRBV7-2

CDR3aa: ASSEGQGTYEQY
v_gene: TRBV5-1

CDR3aa: ATSRDNTRATGELF
v_gene: TRBV15

CDR3aa: ASSEWGQGAREQY
v_gene: TRBV25-1

CDR3aa: AWSPGQANTEAF
v_gene: TRBV30

CDR3aa: ASSLDWGIGNQPQH
v_gene: TRBV7-8

CDR3aa: STDGGYT
v_gene: TRBV29-1

CDR3aa: SASNPDEAF
v_gene: TRBV20-1

CDR3aa: ASSLDLGNIQY
v_gene: TRBV5-1

CDR3aa: ASSPLNEQF
v_gene: TRBV28

CDR3aa: SGTETFEAF
v_gene: TRBV29-1

CDR3aa: ASSYSAGGISLH
v_gene: TRBV6-5

CDR3aa: ASSVVGRTEAF
v_gene: TRBV9

CDR3aa: AWSGGSYGYT
v_gene: TRBV30

CDR3aa: ASSLIGGDTEAF
v_gene: TRBV7-2

CDR3aa: ASSLGDSYGYT
v_gene: TRBV28

CDR3aa: ASSQRRQLGNQPQH
v_gene: TRBV3-1/TRBV3-2

CDR3aa: ASSTRLVKYNEQF
v_gene: TRBV14

CDR3aa: ASSFITGVEKLF
v_gene: TRBV28

CDR3aa: ASSLWTASGNTIY
v_gene: TRBV7-8

CDR3aa: ASSVAEPGAGELF
v_gene: TRBV9

CDR3aa: ASAQDDKNIQY
v_gene: TRBV11-3

CDR3aa: ASTLSLNTEAF
v_gene: TRBV5-1

CDR3aa: ASSIIVQGIGGYT
v_gene: TRBV19

CDR3aa: ASSLDSYSNQPQH
v_gene: TRBV5-1

CDR3aa: ASSLGPRETQY
v_gene: TRBV5-4

CDR3aa: ASSIGAGSVF
v_gene: TRBV19

CDR3aa: ASSPFGGDRLGETQY
v_gene: TRBV7-3

CDR3aa: ASSARQGNSGNTIY
v_gene: TRBV11-3

CDR3aa: ASSQEIGYEQY
v_gene: TRBV3-1/TRBV3-2

CDR3aa: ASSPSGALPRGNEQF
v_gene: TRBV3-1/TRBV3-2

CDR3aa: ASSNPRENTEAF
v_gene: TRBV6-5

CDR3aa: ATSIQRNTEAF
v_gene: TRBV15

CDR3aa: ASLPPELNTEAF
v_gene: TRBV28

CDR3aa: ATRVAGQPQH
v_gene: TRBV28

CDR3aa: ASSRTSRGEQY
v_gene: TRBV28

CDR3aa: STTGTYYNEQF
v_gene: TRBV29-1

CDR3aa: ASSSSGLADNYNEQF
v_gene: TRBV6-2/TRBV6-3

CDR3aa: AWRDGSGYT
v_gene: TRBV30

CDR3aa: ASSQDPAGEGTQY
v_gene: TRBV4-2

CDR3aa: ASSLRESNQPQH
v_gene: TRBV18

CDR3aa: ASSEGLAKSTDTQY
v_gene: TRBV7-6